The 15 T cell receptor beta chains below all came from one sample that was sequenced in a study of OX40 agonist ivuxolimab in advanced cancers. Profiling relied on immunoSEQ multiplex PCR, and the TCRdb table lists in-frame clones only, not all of them. Among 20,000 or so clones listed, about 92% were seen once. Sample: CD4+ or CD8+ T cells sorted from blood, taken in a trial of the OX40 agonist ivuxolimab. Receptor source: an adult with an advanced solid tumor such as melanoma, head and neck, liver or kidney cancer.

This sequence joins TRBV9 and TRBJ2-2; possibly TRBD2 for D (7 bases). Trimming removed 4 bases from V and 6 bases from J, with 22 bases in between. CDR1 is SGDLS and CDR2 is YYNGEE in the germline V gene. The CDR3 is 17 residues long. The CDR3 DNA sequence: TGTGCCAGCAGCTCAAATCTAGGGGGAGGGACCCCCGGGGAGCTGTTTTTT. It yields the protein CASSSNLGGGTPGELFF.

The chain recombines TRBV5-1 with TRBJ1-6; no clear D. V was trimmed by 1 base and J by 11 bases, leaving 13 bases between them. This CDR3 has 14 residues. Germline lookup yields CDR1 SGHRS and CDR2 YFSETQ. The CDR3 sequence is CASSLWVNDPPLHF. The CDR3 coding sequence is TGCGCCAGCAGCTTGTGGGTTAACGATCCACCCCTCCACTTT.

The chain couples TRBV2 to TRBJ2-1; D gene unclear. This CDR3 is built from 15 residues. V lost 7 bases and J 2 bases, leaving 15 bases between the germline ends. Per germline, CDR1 SNHLY and CDR2 FYNNEI. This chain's CDR3 is CASTTRLGAYNEQFF. The CDR3 bases are TGTGCCAGCACTACCCGACTTGGGGCCTACAATGAGCAGTTCTTC.

Sample share makes this clone hyperexpanded. This sample also contains other DNA sequences that code for the same CDR3. This chain connects TRBV9 to TRBJ1-1, with D uncertain. The CDR3 covers 12 residues. Trimming stripped 3 bases from V and 1 base from J, with 4 bases between. Germline lookup yields CDR1 SGDLS and CDR2 YYNGEE. CDR3 in DNA: TGTGCCAGCAGCGGTTCGAACACTGAAGCTTTCTTT. Its translation: CASSGSNTEAFF.

As regards this clone: The germline gene is not matched at one end of the junction; a read error may be the cause. This rearrangement joins TRBV28 to TRBJ2-7; 9 bases align to TRBD1. There are 13 residues in the CDR3. From germline, CDR1 is MDHEN and CDR2 SYDVKM. CDR3: CASNRDRAYEQHF. The CDR3 DNA is TGTGCCAGTAACCGGGACAGGGCCTACGAGCAGCACTTC.

The chain carries TRBV30 and TRBJ2-7; perhaps D is TRBD1 or TRBD2 (5 bases each). The germline V gene encodes CDR1 GTSNPN and CDR2 SVGIG (reference sequence). This CDR3 is 13 amino acids long. V was cut by 0 bases and J by 5 bases, with 11 bases left in between. The CDR3 loop is CAWSVQGVDEQYF. CDR3 coding DNA: TGTGCCTGGAGTGTGCAGGGAGTGGACGAGCAGTACTTC.

The chain combines TRBV2 with TRBJ2-3; tentatively, D is TRBD1 (6 bases). Germline CDR1 SNHLY, CDR2 FYNNEI. The CDR3 has 16 amino acids. V shed 6 bases and J shed 2 bases, with 18 bases lying between them. Here the CDR3 DNA reads TGTGCCAGCAGGATAAACAGACAGGCAGACACAGATACGCAGTATTTT. Its protein product is CASRINRQADTDTQYF.

The chain recombines TRBV19 with TRBJ2-7; 7 bases match TRBD2. V lost 3 bases, J lost 6 bases, and 11 bases stayed unmatched. The germline CDR1 and CDR2 sequences are LNHDA and SQIVND (reference sequence). This CDR3 is built from 15 residues. The CDR3 DNA follows: TGTGCCAGTAGTATGAAGTGGCCGGGGAGGGCCGAGCAGTACTTC. Its translation is CASSMKWPGRAEQYF.

The chain joins TRBV7-2 to TRBJ2-5, with D uncertain. Germline loops: CDR1 SGHTA, CDR2 FQGNSA. The CDR3 sequence is 13 residues long. V was cut by 5 bases and J by 3 bases, with 10 bases left in between. In DNA form, the CDR3 reads TGTGCCAGCAGCGCCTTGGCGGAAGAGACCCAGTACTTC. Its translation is CASSALAEETQYF.

The CDR3 DNA is TGTGCCACAGGACTAGCGGGAGTGAACTCCTACGAGCAGTACTTC. Its protein is CATGLAGVNSYEQYF. This chain uses TRBV2 with TRBJ2-7; TRBD2 matches 13 bases. CDR1 is SNHLY and CDR2 is FYNNEI in the germline V gene. This CDR3 is 15 amino acids long. J lost 0 bases, V lost 10 bases, and 6 bases had no gene match.

The chain recombines TRBV6-5 with TRBJ2-7; the D is unclear. This CDR3 has 14 residues. Germline V gene data show CDR1 as MNHEY and CDR2 as SVGAGI. The V end was cut by 0 bases, the J end by 0 bases, with 6 bases between. The chain's CDR3 is CASSYSSGSYEQYF. The CDR3 DNA reads TGTGCCAGCAGTTACTCATCTGGCTCCTACGAGCAGTACTTC.

The chain couples TRBV27 to TRBJ2-1; unclear D gene. Per the germline V gene, CDR1 is MNHEY and CDR2 is SMNVEV (reference sequence). This CDR3 is built from 13 residues. V was shortened by 3 bases and J by 5 bases, with 8 bases between the two germline ends. The CDR3 DNA is TGTGCCAGCAGTTTTGCCGTGAACAATGAGCAGTTCTTC. Translation gives CASSFAVNNEQFF.

The chain is built from TRBV11-2 and TRBJ1-2, with TRBD1 identical over 8 bases. The CDR3 consists of 14 residues. V lost 5 bases to trimming and J lost 3 bases; unmatched junction nucleotides: 5. The germline gives CDR1 SGHAT, CDR2 FQNNGV. CDR3 coding DNA: TGTGCCAGCAGCCAACACAGGGGGTACTATGGCTACACCTTC. Its protein is CASSQHRGYYGYTF.

The genes are TRBV29-1 and TRBJ2-3, with a tentative D call TRBD2 (5 bases). Looked up from germline, CDR1 is SQVTM and CDR2 is ANQGSEA. Deletions cut 5 bases from V and 5 bases from J, with 17 bases between. The CDR3 is 14 amino acids. CDR3: CSVRAVDGRDTQYF. CDR3 coding DNA: TGCAGCGTTCGAGCGGTGGATGGGAGAGATACGCAGTATTTT.

Concerning this clone: The junction differs from germline at one of its ends, possibly a read error. J is TRBJ2-7 and V is TRBV7-7; no clear D gene. The length of the CDR3 is 14 residues. Looked up from germline, CDR1 is SSHAT and CDR2 is FNYEAQ (reference sequence). CDR3 protein: CASSPSLEDYEQYF. CDR3 DNA sequence: TGTGCTAGCAGCCCCTCCCTCGAGGACTACGAGCAGTACTTC.